Reported below is one T cell receptor (beta chain). The data originate from a study of blood T cell repertoires in COVID-19. Assay: immunoSEQ multiplex PCR; the TCRdb copy retains only in-frame clones and omits some. The sample has roughly 180,000 clones; under 90% are singletons. V was cut by 6 bases and J by 0 bases, with 12 bases left in between. Germline values: CDR1 SNHLY, CDR2 FYNNEI. This CDR3 contains 14 residues. The sequence was collected from a man aged 60 to 75 who had recovered from COVID-19. The sequenced sample consisted of PBMCs or T cells enriched from blood (not recorded which). This chain connects TRBV2 to TRBJ2-7; weak D call: TRBD2 (6 bases). The CDR3 DNA sequence: TGTGCCAGCAGGGGACTCCTGAGCTCCTACGAGCAGTACTTC. It is translated as CASRGLLSSYEQYF.